A selection of T cell receptor beta chains follows, all from one sample in a study of Graves' ophthalmopathy and Graves' hyperthyroidism. TCRdb called the multiplex PCR reads again in MiXCR, with one record for every CDR3 protein. This sample carries roughly 1.1 million distinct CDR3 sequences, roughly two fifths of them seen once, and the ten largest clones take approximately 12%. The sample was peripheral blood or thyroid tissue (not recorded which). These receptors came from an adult man with Graves' hyperthyroidism. Both conserved end residues are part of each CDR3. The D gene is left open where the match is weak. Clone size is shown for a subset of rows, as once, few, many or a class of expanded clone.

many,TRBJ2-7,-,TRBV7-8,CASSPSGGQNYEQYF,TGTGCCAGCAGCCCTTCAGGGGGGCAGAACTACGAGCAGTACTTC
many,TRBJ1-1,-,TRBV19,CASKADYTEAFF,TGTGCCAGTAAAGCAGACTACACTGAAGCTTTCTTT
few,TRBJ1-2,-,TRBV6-5,CASRSGLYGYTF,TGTGCCAGCCGTTCCGGACTATATGGCTACACCTTC
many,TRBJ1-1,-,TRBV5-1,CASRSSGQMNTEAFF,TGCGCCAGCAGATCCAGCGGACAGATGAACACTGAAGCTTTCTTT
many,TRBJ1-2,TRBD1,TRBV7-2,CASSFVDRKANYGYTF,TGTGCCAGCAGCTTTGTGGACAGGAAAGCTAACTATGGCTACACCTTC
few,TRBJ2-5,-,TRBV5-5,CASSLFAETQYF,TGTGCCAGCAGCTTATTCGCCGAGACCCAGTACTTC
once,TRBJ2-2,TRBD2,TRBV5-1,CASSFTGGAGGELFF,TGCGCCAGCAGCTTTACGGGAGGCGCGGGCGGGGAGCTGTTTTTT
many,TRBJ1-1,-,TRBV6-5,CASSYSHRLNTEAFF,TGTGCCAGCAGTTACTCGCACAGGCTGAACACTGAAGCTTTCTTT
-,TRBJ1-5,-,TRBV7-2,CASSSDGTDQPQHF,TGTGCCAGCAGCTCGGACGGCACAGATCAGCCCCAGCATTTT
many,TRBJ2-7,TRBD1,TRBV15,CATSLRTGIHEQYF,TGTGCCACCAGCCTTCGGACAGGGATCCACGAGCAGTACTTC
many,TRBJ1-5,-,TRBV11-2,CASSSTGGIGNQPQHF,TGTGCCAGCAGCTCAACTGGGGGGATTGGCAATCAGCCCCAGCATTTT
-,TRBJ2-2,-,TRBV6-5,CASSQGHRTNTGELFF,TGTGCCAGCAGCCAAGGTCACAGGACGAACACCGGGGAGCTGTTTTTT
many,TRBJ2-5,-,TRBV7-8,CASWWGETQYF,TGTGCCAGCTGGTGGGGGGAGACCCAGTACTTC
many,TRBJ1-2,-,TRBV7-9,CASSLETRGYTF,TGTGCCAGCAGCTTAGAGACCAGGGGCTACACCTTC
-,TRBJ2-5,TRBD1,TRBV10-3,CASSHRTGGRLETQYF,TGTGCCAGCAGTCACCGGACAGGGGGCAGGTTAGAGACCCAGTACTTC
-,TRBJ1-4,-,TRBV18,CASSPVPERDEKLFF,TGTGCCAGCTCACCAGTCCCAGAGAGGGATGAAAAACTGTTTTTT
many,TRBJ1-5,TRBD1,TRBV7-2,CASSPRGQGPMNQPQHF,TGTGCCAGCAGCCCAAGAGGACAGGGGCCAATGAATCAGCCCCAGCATTTT
-,TRBJ1-4,-,TRBV2,CASTTDSPANEKLFF,TGTGCCAGCACCACGGACAGTCCGGCTAATGAAAAACTGTTTTTT
-,TRBJ2-7,-,TRBV7-2,CASSYQSGPTYEQYF,TGTGCCAGCAGCTACCAATCGGGTCCGACCTACGAGCAGTACTTC
-,TRBJ2-5,TRBD2,TRBV10-2,CASSAGLAGGPSQETQYF,TGCGCCAGCAGTGCCGGACTAGCGGGGGGTCCCAGCCAAGAGACCCAGTACTTC
few,TRBJ2-2,-,TRBV6-5,CASSLWAGARNTGELFF,TGTGCCAGCAGCTTATGGGCAGGGGCGAGGAACACCGGGGAGCTGTTTTTT
few,TRBJ1-6,-,TRBV5-5,CASSLQGSRSPLHF,TGTGCCAGCAGCTTGCAGGGTTCTCGATCACCCCTCCACTTT
many,TRBJ1-1,TRBD1,TRBV6-1,CASGTVVNTEAFF,TGTGCCAGCGGGACAGTAGTGAACACTGAAGCTTTCTTT
-,TRBJ2-6,-,TRBV5-1,CASSYVQGGAYVLTF,TGCGCCAGCAGCTACGTACAGGGAGGGGCCTACGTCCTGACTTTC
-,TRBJ1-2,-,TRBV12-3/TRBV12-4,CASSLQGTVNYGYTF,TGTGCCAGCAGTTTGCAGGGGACCGTCAACTATGGCTACACCTTC
-,TRBJ1-2,TRBD1,TRBV29-1,CSAREQGIPHGYTF,TGCAGTGCTAGAGAACAGGGGATCCCCCATGGCTACACCTTC
many,TRBJ2-5,-,TRBV10-3,CAISEDEETQYF,TGTGCCATCAGTGAGGATGAAGAGACCCAGTACTTC
-,TRBJ1-5,-,TRBV15,CATSQLISNQPQHF,TGTGCCACCAGCCAGTTAATAAGCAATCAGCCCCAGCATTTT
many,TRBJ1-1,-,TRBV10-3,CAISEVENTEAFF,TGTGCCATCAGTGAAGTTGAGAACACTGAAGCTTTCTTT
-,TRBJ1-5,TRBD1,TRBV30,CAWSVQGSQPQHF,TGTGCCTGGAGTGTACAGGGGAGTCAGCCCCAGCATTTT
many,TRBJ2-2,-,TRBV5-1,CASSLGLIEGELFF,TGCGCCAGCAGCTTGGGACTCATCGAGGGGGAGCTGTTTTTT
many,TRBJ2-6,-,TRBV7-2,CASSFPGSRANVLTF,TGTGCCAGCAGCTTTCCGGGCAGCAGGGCCAACGTCCTGACTTTC
-,TRBJ2-5,-,TRBV29-1,CSAGRPGETQYF,TGCAGCGCAGGGAGGCCGGGAGAGACCCAGTACTTC
-,TRBJ2-1,-,TRBV29-1,CSVEDRRQNNEQFF,TGCAGCGTTGAAGATCGTCGCCAGAACAATGAGCAGTTCTTC
many,TRBJ2-5,-,TRBV9,CASSPWTAQETQYF,TGTGCCAGCAGCCCTTGGACAGCACAAGAGACCCAGTACTTC
-,TRBJ2-7,-,TRBV25-1,CASSARGGREDFYEQYF,TGTGCCAGCAGTGCTAGAGGCGGTCGAGAGGATTTCTACGAGCAGTACTTC
many,TRBJ2-5,TRBD1,TRBV12-3/TRBV12-4,CASSPGQRMQETQYF,TGTGCCAGCAGCCCGGGACAGAGGATGCAAGAGACCCAGTACTTC
-,TRBJ1-6,TRBD1,TRBV5-1,CASSSGPGQGGSPLHF,TGTGCCAGCAGCTCGGGACCGGGACAGGGTGGATCACCCCTCCACTTT
-,TRBJ1-1,-,TRBV7-8,CASSPPGGWGSAFF,TGTGCCAGCAGCCCACCGGGAGGGTGGGGTAGCGCTTTCTTT
many,TRBJ1-1,TRBD1,TRBV29-1,CSAPRDRGTEAFF,TGCAGCGCACCACGGGACAGGGGAACTGAAGCTTTCTTT
many,TRBJ1-4,TRBD1,TRBV19,CATSRDSFNEKLFF,TGTGCCACGTCCCGGGACAGCTTTAATGAAAAACTGTTTTTT
-,TRBJ2-7,TRBD1,TRBV19,CASRDRATYEQYF,TGTGCCAGCAGGGACAGGGCAACGTACGAGCAGTACTTC
-,TRBJ2-2,TRBD2,TRBV24-1,CATSDPSGGNTGELFF,TGTGCCACCAGTGATCCAAGCGGGGGGAACACCGGGGAGCTGTTTTTT
few,TRBJ1-6,-,TRBV4-3,CASSQGTGEYYNSPLHF,TGCGCCAGCAGCCAAGGAACAGGTGAATATTATAATTCACCCCTCCACTTT
-,TRBJ1-4,TRBD1,TRBV7-9,CASGEGTGGNEKLFF,TGTGCCAGCGGCGAAGGGACAGGCGGTAATGAAAAACTGTTTTTT
few,TRBJ2-7,-,TRBV11-1,CASSLFAPDEQYF,TGTGCCAGCAGCTTATTTGCGCCGGACGAGCAGTACTTC
-,TRBJ1-2,-,TRBV28,CASSPDSLLNYGYTF,TGTGCCAGCAGCCCGGACAGTCTTTTAAACTATGGCTACACCTTC
few,TRBJ2-2,TRBD1,TRBV7-3,CASSLGAGTGLSTGELFF,TGTGCCAGCAGCTTGGGGGCCGGGACAGGGCTCAGCACCGGGGAGCTGTTTTTT
many,TRBJ2-7,TRBD2,TRBV4-3,CASSQGTSGSSYEQYF,TGCGCCAGCAGCCAAGGGACTAGCGGGAGCTCCTACGAGCAGTACTTC
many,TRBJ2-7,TRBD1,TRBV10-3,CAISDSTGRDEQYF,TGTGCCATCAGTGACTCGACAGGGCGCGACGAGCAGTACTTC
few,TRBJ2-5,-,TRBV4-1,CASSHHRLVKETQYF,TGCGCCAGCAGCCACCACCGACTAGTGAAAGAGACCCAGTACTTC
-,TRBJ2-7,-,TRBV12-3/TRBV12-4,CASSYDGGETYEQYF,TGTGCCAGCAGTTACGACGGGGGCGAGACTTACGAGCAGTACTTC
-,TRBJ1-1,-,TRBV5-1,CASRLQLNTEAFF,TGCGCCAGCAGACTACAACTGAACACTGAAGCTTTCTTT
-,TRBJ2-7,-,TRBV4-3,CASSQAADYEQYF,TGCGCCAGCAGCCAAGCTGCGGACTACGAGCAGTACTTC
many,TRBJ1-5,-,TRBV20-1,CSASLGVGQPQHF,TGCAGTGCTAGTTTGGGGGTGGGTCAGCCCCAGCATTTT
-,TRBJ1-5,TRBD1,TRBV7-3,CASSPTGGTGSQPQHF,TGTGCCAGCAGCCCGACAGGGGGGACCGGGAGTCAGCCCCAGCATTTT
many,TRBJ1-5,-,TRBV10-3,CAISDSDKTPISQPQHF,TGTGCCATCAGTGATTCGGACAAAACCCCCATATCCCAGCCCCAGCATTTT
-,TRBJ1-6,TRBD1,TRBV20-1,CSATEPGTGSSPLHF,TGCAGTGCTACAGAACCCGGGACAGGGAGTTCACCCCTCCACTTT
many,TRBJ1-1,-,TRBV19,CASNSGREDVWNTEAFF,TGTGCCAGTAATAGCGGCAGGGAAGATGTTTGGAACACTGAAGCTTTCTTT
-,TRBJ1-1,-,TRBV6-6,CASSYGGLSFGTEAFF,TGTGCCAGCAGTTACGGCGGACTCTCTTTCGGCACTGAAGCTTTCTTT